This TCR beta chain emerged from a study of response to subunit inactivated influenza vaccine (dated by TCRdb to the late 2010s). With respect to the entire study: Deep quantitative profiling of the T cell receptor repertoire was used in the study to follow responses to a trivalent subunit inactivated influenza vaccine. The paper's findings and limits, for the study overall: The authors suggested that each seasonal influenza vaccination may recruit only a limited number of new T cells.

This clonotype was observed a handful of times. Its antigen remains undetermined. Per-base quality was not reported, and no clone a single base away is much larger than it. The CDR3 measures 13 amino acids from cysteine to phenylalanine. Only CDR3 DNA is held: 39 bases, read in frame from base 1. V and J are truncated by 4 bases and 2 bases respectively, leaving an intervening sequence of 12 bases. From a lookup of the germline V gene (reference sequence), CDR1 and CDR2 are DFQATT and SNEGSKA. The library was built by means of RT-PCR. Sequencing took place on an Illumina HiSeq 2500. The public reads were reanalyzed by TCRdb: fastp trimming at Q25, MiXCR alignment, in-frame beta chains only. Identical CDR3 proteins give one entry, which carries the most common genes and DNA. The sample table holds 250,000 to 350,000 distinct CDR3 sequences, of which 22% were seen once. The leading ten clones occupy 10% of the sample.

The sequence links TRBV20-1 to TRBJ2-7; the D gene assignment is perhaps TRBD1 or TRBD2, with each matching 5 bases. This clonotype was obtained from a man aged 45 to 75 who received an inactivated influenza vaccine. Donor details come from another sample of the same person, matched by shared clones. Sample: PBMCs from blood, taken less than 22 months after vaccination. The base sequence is TGCAGTGCTATCCTCTGGGGGACCTACGAGCAGTACTTC. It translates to CSAILWGTYEQYF.